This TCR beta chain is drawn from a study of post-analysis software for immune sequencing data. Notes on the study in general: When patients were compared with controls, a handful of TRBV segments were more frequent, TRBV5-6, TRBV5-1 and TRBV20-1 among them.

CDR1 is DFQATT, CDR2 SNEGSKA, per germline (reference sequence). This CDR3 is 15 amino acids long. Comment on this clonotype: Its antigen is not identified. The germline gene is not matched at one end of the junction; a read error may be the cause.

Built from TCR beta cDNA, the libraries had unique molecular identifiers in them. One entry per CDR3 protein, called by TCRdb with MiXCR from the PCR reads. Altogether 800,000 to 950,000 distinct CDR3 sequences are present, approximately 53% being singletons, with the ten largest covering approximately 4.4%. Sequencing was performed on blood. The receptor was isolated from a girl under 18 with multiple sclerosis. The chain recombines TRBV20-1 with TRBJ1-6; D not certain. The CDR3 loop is CSARDFQIPNSPLHF. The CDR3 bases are TGCAGTGCTAGAGATTTCCAGATACCTAATTCGCCCCTCCACTTT.